One sample yielded the 23 T cell receptor beta chains listed below, sequenced in a study of blood T cell repertoires in COVID-19. The table came from immunoSEQ multiplex PCR; TCRdb's copy has only in-frame clones and leaves some out. Seen here are hundreds of thousands of clones, approximately 87% observed once, and the top ten hold 2.5% to 3.5%. What was sequenced was PBMCs or T cells enriched from blood (not recorded which). Receptor source: a woman between 50 and 59 years old in a cohort exposed to, infected with or recovered from COVID-19 (not recorded which).

This clone has more than one count but fewer than ten. The CDR3 region has the DNA TGTGCCAGCAGCTTAGAGGGCGGGTTCACTGAAGCTTTCTTT. Its protein is CASSLEGGFTEAFF. The chain carries TRBV7-8 and TRBJ1-1; D remains ambiguous. The CDR3 loop spans 14 amino acids. V gave up 1 base and J gave up 4 bases, with 10 bases separating them. Germline V gene sequence: CDR1 SGHVS, CDR2 FQNEAQ. The complete variable domain, with remaining parts taken from reference TRBV7-8 and TRBJ1-1, reads GAGVSQSPRYKVAKRGQDVALRCDPISGHVSLFWYQQALGQGPEFLTYFQNEAQLDKSGLPSDRFFAERPEGSVSTLKIQRTQQEDSAVYLCASSLEGGFTEAFFGQGTRLTVV.

CDR3 DNA: TGTGCCAGCTCACCCTCAGGGGGCCCGGGGCAGCCCCAGCATTTT. It yields the protein CASSPSGGPGQPQHF. This chain links TRBV18 with TRBJ1-5; 8 bases fit TRBD1. With 3 bases clipped from V and 7 bases from J, the junction kept 8 bases outside the gene matches. Germline V gene sequence: CDR1 KGHSH, CDR2 LQKENI. CDR3 length: 15 amino acids.

Concerning this clone: Germline and junction disagree at one end, which may indicate a read error. This chain joins TRBV4-2 and TRBJ2-1, with D possibly TRBD1 on 5 matching bases. CDR1 is LGHNA and CDR2 is YNFKEQ in the germline V gene. CDR3 size: 16 residues. CDR3 nucleotide sequence: TGTGCCAGCACCCAAAGCAGGGCTGACTCTGGGAATGAGCAGTTCTTC. As protein: CASTQSRADSGNEQFF.

The chain combines TRBV18 with TRBJ1-4, with D unclear. The CDR3 covers 13 residues. Trimming took off 4 bases at V and 4 bases at J, with 7 bases between the two ends. CDR1 and CDR2 from the germline V gene are KGHSH and LQKENI. The CDR3 sequence is CASSQLNNEKLFF. The DNA for the CDR3 is TGTGCCAGCTCACAACTGAATAATGAAAAACTGTTTTTT.

A few counts support this clone. The rearrangement joins TRBV4-1 to TRBJ2-7, with D perhaps matching TRBD2 (6 bases). Germline values: CDR1 MGHRA, CDR2 YSYEKL. The CDR3 extends over 15 amino acids. Trimming shortened V by 1 base and J by 6 bases, and 16 bases separated the two germline ends. The CDR3 reads CASSQVGGDSSEQYF. CDR3 coding DNA: TGCGCCAGCAGCCAAGTGGGAGGCGACAGTAGCGAGCAGTACTTC.

The V and J genes are TRBV5-6 and TRBJ2-7; the D gene is possibly TRBD2 (6 bases). CDR1 and CDR2 from the germline V gene are SGHDT and YYEEEE. Between the trimmed V and J ends, which lost 4 bases and 7 bases, there was a span of 18 bases. This CDR3 has 14 amino acids. The chain's CDR3 is CASSLGLPTREQYF. CDR3 nucleotides: TGTGCCAGCAGCCTGGGACTCCCCACGCGGGAGCAGTACTTC. The full variable domain, rest sourced from reference TRBV5-6 and TRBJ2-7, is DAGVTQSPTHLIKTRGQQVTLRCSPKSGHDTVSWYQQALGQGPQFIFQYYEEEERQRGNFPDRFSGHQFPNYSSELNVNALLLGDSALYLCASSLGLPTREQYFGPGTRLTVT.

J is TRBJ1-5 and V is TRBV28; TRBD1 matches 11 bases. The CDR3 sequence is 15 residues long. V trimming: 3 bases; J trimming: 5 bases; junction bases outside the gene matches: 3. CDR1 MDHEN and CDR2 SYDVKM come from the germline V gene. The CDR3 region has the DNA TGTGCCAGCAGTTTGAGGACAGGGGGCGATCAGCCCCAGCATTTT. As protein: CASSLRTGGDQPQHF. Filled out from reference TRBV28 and TRBJ1-5, the complete variable domain reads DVKVTQSSRYLVKRTGEKVFLECVQDMDHENMFWYRQDPGLGLRLIYFSYDVKMKEKGDIPEGYSVSREKKERFSLILESASTNQTSMYLCASSLRTGGDQPQHFGDGTRLSIL.

V usage is TRBV6-5 and J usage is TRBJ2-5; 8 positions match TRBD2. J gave up 3 bases and V 5 bases, and 8 bases lay outside the gene matches. The CDR3 contains 15 residues. Germline assignment: CDR1 MNHEY and CDR2 SVGAGI. The CDR3 nucleotides read TGTGCCAGCAGTCATTACACGGGGGGGAAAGAGACCCAGTACTTC. This codes for CASSHYTGGKETQYF.

The chain carries TRBV19 and TRBJ2-2; 12 positions agree with TRBD1. The CDR3 is 18 amino acids. CDR1 LNHDA and CDR2 SQIVND come from the germline V gene (reference sequence). V shed 6 bases, J shed 5 bases, and the junction held 13 bases outside the gene matches. The CDR3 bases are TGTGCCAGTAGCCGGGACAGGGGGCGCCTGGTCGATACCGGGGAGCTGTTTTTT. This sequence encodes CASSRDRGRLVDTGELFF.

This chain joins TRBV7-9 and TRBJ2-5; 7 nucleotides agree with TRBD2. There are 15 residues in the CDR3. The trim removed 4 bases at V and 2 bases at J, leaving 7 bases unmatched. CDR1 is SEHNR, CDR2 FQNEAQ, per germline (reference sequence). As DNA, the CDR3 is TGTGCCAGCAGCTGGGCGGCGGGGGAGCAAGAGACCCAGTACTTC. The encoded protein is CASSWAAGEQETQYF.

This sequence joins TRBV7-2 and TRBJ2-7, with 10 bases lining up with TRBD1. The CDR3 is made up of 15 amino acids. V trimming: 5 bases; J trimming: 8 bases; junction bases outside the gene matches: 12. Per germline, CDR1 SGHTA and CDR2 FQGNSA. CDR3 DNA sequence: TGTGCCAGCAGCAATCGACAGGGGGCGACTAGTAAGCAGTACTTC. It codes for CASSNRQGATSKQYF.

V is TRBV2 and J is TRBJ2-3; 9 bases are shared with TRBD2. Germline-derived CDR1 and CDR2 are SNHLY and FYNNEI. This CDR3 has 18 amino acids. V lost 8 bases to trimming and J lost 3 bases; unmatched junction nucleotides: 18. CDR3 DNA: TGTGCCAGCCGGGACGGGGCTAGCGGGGTGTTCGGGACAGATACGCAGTATTTT. Its protein product is CASRDGASGVFGTDTQYF. The complete variable domain, with remaining parts taken from reference TRBV2 and TRBJ2-3, reads EPEVTQTPSHQVTQMGQEVILRCVPISNHLYFYWYRQILGQKVEFLVSFYNNEISEKSEIFDDQFSVERPDGSNFTLKIRSTKLEDSAMYFCASRDGASGVFGTDTQYFGPGTRLTVL.

The chain carries TRBV7-3 and TRBJ1-6, with D unresolved. This CDR3 comprises 16 residues. The germline V gene encodes CDR1 SGHTA and CDR2 FQGTGA. V lost 3 bases and J 14 bases, leaving 23 bases between the germline ends. CDR3 sequence reads: CASSFNEHQLYLTLHF. In DNA, the CDR3 is TGTGCCAGCAGCTTCAACGAACACCAGTTGTATTTAACCCTCCACTTT.

This chain links TRBV5-1 with TRBJ2-3; no definite D call. CDR3 length: 15 amino acids. Germline lookup yields CDR1 SGHRS and CDR2 YFSETQ. Trimming removed 0 bases from V and 0 bases from J, with 8 bases in between. CDR3 nucleotides: TGCGCCAGCAGCTTGGACCTCGGTAGCACAGATACGCAGTATTTT. Its protein is CASSLDLGSTDTQYF.

The rearrangement uses TRBV9 and TRBJ1-1; unclear D gene. The V and J ends lost 0 bases and 3 bases respectively, with 21 bases between them. Germline V lookup: CDR1 SGDLS, CDR2 YYNGEE. The CDR3 totals 18 residues. The CDR3 sequence: CASSVGGGRAIGDTEAFF. The CDR3 nucleotides read TGTGCCAGCAGCGTAGGAGGTGGGCGGGCAATTGGGGACACTGAAGCTTTCTTT.

The gene calls are TRBV7-2 and TRBJ1-1, with D unclear. The CDR3 runs to 14 residues. The germline gives CDR1 SGHTA, CDR2 FQGNSA. V gave up 3 bases and J gave up 1 base, with 9 bases separating them. CDR3 amino acids: CASSFASGNTEAFF. For the CDR3, the DNA is TGTGCCAGCAGCTTCGCGTCAGGGAACACTGAAGCTTTCTTT.

The chain employs TRBV5-1 and TRBJ2-3, with a weak D call TRBD2 (6 bases). V lost 7 bases, J lost 0 bases, and 18 bases lay in between. This CDR3 is 16 amino acids long. Germline values: CDR1 SGHRS, CDR2 YFSETQ. CDR3 amino acids: CASGLGLETSTDTQYF. CDR3 in DNA: TGCGCCAGCGGTTTGGGACTGGAGACTAGCACAGATACGCAGTATTTT. The full variable domain, its missing parts supplied by reference TRBV5-1 and TRBJ2-3, is KAGVTQTPRYLIKTRGQQVTLSCSPISGHRSVSWYQQTPGQGLQFLFEYFSETQRNKGNFPGRFSGRQFSNSRSEMNVSTLELGDSALYLCASGLGLETSTDTQYFGPGTRLTVL.

This clone showed up just a few times. This sequence joins TRBV6-5 and TRBJ2-7; 7 bases map to TRBD2. Germline V gene sequence: CDR1 MNHEY, CDR2 SVGAGI. With V trimmed by 6 bases and J by 1 base, 6 bases remained unmatched. This CDR3 contains 14 residues. The CDR3 reads CASRVGGTSYEQYF. CDR3 nucleotides: TGTGCCAGCAGAGTCGGGGGGACGTCCTACGAGCAGTACTTC.

Points on this clone: The sample carries other DNA sequences with the same CDR3. The chain employs TRBV19 and TRBJ2-5; D gene ambiguous. The V gene's germline CDR1 is LNHDA and CDR2 SQIVND (reference sequence). This CDR3 has 12 residues. V lost 3 bases and J 4 bases, leaving 6 bases between the germline ends. CDR3 in DNA: TGTGCCAGTAGTATCAGAGGAGAGACCCAGTACTTC. Translation: CASSIRGETQYF.

The V and J genes are TRBV12-3 or TRBV12-4 and TRBJ1-2, with D maybe TRBD1 (6 bases). Trimming stripped 6 bases from V and 8 bases from J, with 16 bases between. This CDR3 contains 13 residues. CDR3 region: CASRTPGHAGYTF. The CDR3 bases are TGTGCCAGCAGAACTCCGGGACACGCGGGCTACACCTTC.

The V and J genes are TRBV9 and TRBJ2-1; D gene uncertain. The CDR3 totals 16 residues. The V gene lost 0 bases and the J gene lost 4 bases, with 14 bases spanning the gap. Germline lookup yields CDR1 SGDLS and CDR2 YYNGEE. CDR3 in DNA: TGTGCCAGCAGCGTAGGGCAGACTTATAATTACAATGAGCAGTTCTTC. Its protein is CASSVGQTYNYNEQFF.

The chain carries TRBV6-4 and TRBJ2-3; 16 positions agree with TRBD2. The germline V gene encodes CDR1 MRHNA and CDR2 SNTAGT. V lost 5 bases, J lost 4 bases, and 3 bases stayed unmatched. The CDR3 runs to 16 residues. DNA for the CDR3: TGTGCCAGCAGTCCGGGACTAGCGGGGGGGCCAGATACGCAGTATTTT. It encodes CASSPGLAGGPDTQYF.

The CDR3 here is CATSWIGEASSSYNSPLHF. The DNA of the CDR3 is TGTGCCACCTCGTGGATCGGAGAGGCATCAAGCTCCTATAATTCACCCCTCCACTTT. The J gene is TRBJ1-6, the V gene TRBV7-8; D gene uncertain. There are 19 residues in the CDR3. Germline V CDR1 and CDR2: SGHVS, FQNEAQ. V was pared by 10 bases and J by 0 bases, with 25 bases between.